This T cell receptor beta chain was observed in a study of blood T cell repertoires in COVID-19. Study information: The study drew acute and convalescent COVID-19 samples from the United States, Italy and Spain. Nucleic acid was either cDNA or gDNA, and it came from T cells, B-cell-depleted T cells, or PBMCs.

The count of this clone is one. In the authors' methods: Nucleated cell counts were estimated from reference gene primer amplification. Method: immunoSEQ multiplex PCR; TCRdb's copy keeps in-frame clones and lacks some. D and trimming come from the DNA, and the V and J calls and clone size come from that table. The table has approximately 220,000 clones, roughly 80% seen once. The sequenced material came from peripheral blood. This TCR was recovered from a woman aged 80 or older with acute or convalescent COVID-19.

The CDR3: CASSRWTSGSEQYF. The CDR3 DNA follows: TGTGCCAGCAGTAGGTGGACTAGCGGGAGCGAGCAGTACTTC. The chain combines TRBV27 with TRBJ2-7, with TRBD2 matching over 13 bases. The CDR3 spans 14 residues. Trimming took 5 bases from V and 6 from J; bases not matched to a gene: 4. Per the germline V gene, CDR1 is MNHEY and CDR2 is SMNVEV (reference sequence).